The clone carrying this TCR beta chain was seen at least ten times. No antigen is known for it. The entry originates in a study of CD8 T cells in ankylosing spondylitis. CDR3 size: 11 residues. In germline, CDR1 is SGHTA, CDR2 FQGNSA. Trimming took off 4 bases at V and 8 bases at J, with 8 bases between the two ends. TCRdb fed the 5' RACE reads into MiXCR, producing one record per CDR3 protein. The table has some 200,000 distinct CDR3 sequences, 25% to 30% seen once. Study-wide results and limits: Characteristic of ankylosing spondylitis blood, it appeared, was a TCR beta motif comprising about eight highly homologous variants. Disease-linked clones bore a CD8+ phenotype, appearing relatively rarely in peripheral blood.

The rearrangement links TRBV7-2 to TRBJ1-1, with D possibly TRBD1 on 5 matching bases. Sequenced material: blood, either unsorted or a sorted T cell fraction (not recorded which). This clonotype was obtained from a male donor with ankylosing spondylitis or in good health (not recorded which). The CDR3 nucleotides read TGTGCCAGCAGCTCGACAGCCGAAGCTTTCTTT. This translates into CASSSTAEAFF. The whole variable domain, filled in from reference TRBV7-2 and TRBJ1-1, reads GAGVSQSPSNKVTEKGKDVELRCDPISGHTALYWYRQSLGQGLEFLIYFQGNSAPDKSGLPSDRFSAERTGGSVSTLTIQRTQQEDSAVYLCASSSTAEAFFGQGTRLTVV.